A selection of T cell receptor beta chains follows, all from one sample in a study of blood T cell repertoires in COVID-19. Method: immunoSEQ multiplex PCR; TCRdb's copy keeps in-frame clones and lacks some. Among 350,000 to 450,000 clones listed, about 85% were seen once. Sequenced sample: peripheral blood. The receptors originated from a woman aged 18-35 years with acute or convalescent COVID-19. CDR3s include the opening cysteine and the closing phenylalanine or tryptophan. D genes are given only for firm matches. Clone size appears in some rows only: once, few, many, or a class for an expanded clone.

TRBV6-5	TRBJ1-2	.	once	CASRLGGNYGYTF	TGTGCCAGCAGATTGGGGGGGAACTATGGCTACACCTTC
TRBV30	TRBJ1-2	.	.	CAWSFAGKGYGYTF	TGTGCCTGGAGTTTCGCGGGGAAAGGCTATGGCTACACCTTC
TRBV2	TRBJ1-6	TRBD1	.	CASRRDSNSPLHF	TGTGCCAGCAGAAGGGACAGTAATTCACCCCTCCACTTT
TRBV3-1/TRBV3-2	TRBJ1-2	.	.	CASSPRSHRAKDGYTF	TGTGCCAGCAGCCCGCGTTCCCACAGGGCGAAGGATGGCTACACCTTC
TRBV30	TRBJ2-1	.	.	CAWSVVRGGYNEQFF	TGTGCCTGGAGTGTGGTGAGGGGGGGCTACAATGAGCAGTTCTTC
TRBV19	TRBJ1-4	.	.	CASSSTTGAANEKLFF	TGTGCCAGTAGTTCCACGACTGGCGCGGCTAATGAAAAACTGTTTTTT
TRBV4-1	TRBJ2-7	.	once	CASSQGSAGTYEQYF	TGCGCCAGCAGCCAGGGGTCGGCGGGGACCTACGAGCAGTACTTC
TRBV2	TRBJ2-1	TRBD2	.	CASSLPGLAGSYNEQFF	TGTGCCAGCAGTTTACCCGGACTAGCGGGAAGCTACAATGAGCAGTTCTTC
TRBV11-2	TRBJ2-7	.	.	CASSPTTGSSYEQYF	TGTGCCAGCAGCCCGACTACAGGGAGCTCCTACGAGCAGTACTTC
TRBV19	TRBJ1-3	.	once	CASSPRSGNSGNTIYF	TGTGCCAGTAGTCCCCGGTCAGGGAATTCTGGAAACACCATATATTTT
TRBV27	TRBJ2-2	TRBD2	.	CASSSSGRWTGELFF	TGTGCCAGCAGTTCAAGCGGGAGGTGGACCGGGGAGCTGTTTTTT
TRBV30	TRBJ1-6	TRBD1	.	CAWDTGDSSPLHF	TGTGCCTGGGATACAGGGGATTCTTCACCCCTCCACTTT
TRBV10-1	TRBJ2-7	TRBD1	.	CASSTGTGYYEQYF	TGCGCCAGCAGTACCGGGACAGGTTACTACGAGCAGTACTTC